The clone carrying this T cell receptor beta chain was seen a single time. These data originate in a study of blood T cell repertoires in COVID-19. On the study more broadly: From the United States, Italy and Spain came samples of acute and convalescent COVID-19.

The data were produced by immunoSEQ multiplex PCR, yet TCRdb's version contains in-frame clones alone and is incomplete. Among about 430,000 clones, approximately 88% were seen once, and the ten largest hold 0.9% to 1%. The CDR3 covers 15 residues. CDR1 and CDR2 from the germline V gene are SGHRS and YFSETQ. V was clipped by 4 bases and J by 1 base; unmatched bases: 3. The TCR originated in a woman in her twenties or thirties with acute COVID-19. V usage is TRBV5-1 and J usage is TRBJ2-2, with TRBD1 matching 8 bases. Sequences were obtained from PBMCs or T cells enriched from blood (not recorded which). CDR3 DNA sequence: TGCGCCAGCAGCGGAGGACAGGGGAACACCGGGGAGCTGTTTTTT. The encoded protein is CASSGGQGNTGELFF.